The 31 T cell receptor beta chains below come from one sample, sequenced in a study of long-term antiretroviral therapy in people with HIV. Researchers report immunoSEQ v3.0 was run at survey level. Clones were sequenced by immunoSEQ multiplex PCR, and TCRdb holds only the in-frame ones, with some missing. In the table there are more than 45,000 clones, around 80% of which are singletons. Specimen: unsorted PBMCs, collected 0.8 years after starting antiretroviral therapy. The origin of the receptors is a woman aged 18-30 years with HIV.

The count of this clone is one. The J gene is TRBJ2-7, the V gene TRBV13; TRBD1 agrees at 7 bases. CDR1 is PRHDT, CDR2 FYEKMQ, per germline (reference sequence). The CDR3 is 13 residues long. V lost 1 base to trimming and J lost 6 bases; unmatched junction nucleotides: 3. As DNA, the CDR3 is TGTGCCAGCAGCTTAGAGGCAGGGGGCGAGCAGTACTTC. Amino acids: CASSLEAGGEQYF.

The chain employs TRBV15 and TRBJ1-5, with D uncertain. Trimming left V 4 bases short and J 5 bases short, with 9 bases between. Germline V gene lookup returns CDR1 LNHNV and CDR2 YYDKDF (reference sequence). This CDR3 has 13 residues. CDR3 loop: CATSTGTDQPQHF. The CDR3 nucleotides are TGTGCCACCAGCACCGGCACTGATCAGCCCCAGCATTTT.

V is TRBV28 and J is TRBJ2-7; D remains unclear. V shed 8 bases and J shed 6 bases, with 8 bases lying between them. CDR3 length equals 10 residues. The germline V gene encodes CDR1 MDHEN and CDR2 SYDVKM. DNA for the CDR3: TGTGCCAGCGGTTATATCGAGCAGTACTTC. Protein: CASGYIEQYF.

J is TRBJ1-2 and V is TRBV7-2; D ambiguous. The CDR3 runs 13 residues. Per the germline V gene, CDR1 is SGHTA and CDR2 is FQGNSA. The V end was cut by 5 bases, the J end by 6 bases, with 13 bases between. CDR3 sequence reads: CASSGRIGHGYTF. The CDR3 nucleotides are TGTGCCAGCAGCGGAAGGATTGGGCATGGCTACACCTTC.

The chain has TRBV5-6 and TRBJ1-1; no clear D gene. The CDR3 has 16 amino acids. Germline assignment: CDR1 SGHDT and CDR2 YYEEEE. The V end was cut by 0 bases, the J end by 1 base, with 13 bases between. CDR3 residues: CASSLAGMDGNTEAFF. CDR3 coding DNA: TGTGCCAGCAGCTTGGCGGGTATGGACGGGAACACTGAAGCTTTCTTT.

This clone has just one count. This chain connects TRBV9 to TRBJ2-7; TRBD1 matches at 10 bases. The germline gives CDR1 SGDLS, CDR2 YYNGEE. This CDR3 comprises 15 residues. After removal of 0 bases from V and 4 bases from J, the junction contained 4 bases not matched to a gene. This CDR3 reads CASSVGMGQGYEQYF. CDR3 nucleotides: TGTGCCAGCAGCGTAGGTATGGGACAGGGGTACGAGCAGTACTTC.

The V and J genes are TRBV6-6 and TRBJ1-1; maybe TRBD1 (5 bases). The CDR3 is 15 residues long. V was shortened by 0 bases and J by 5 bases, with 13 bases between the two germline ends. CDR1 and CDR2 (germline): MNHNY, SVGAGI (reference sequence). CDR3 loop: CASSYSGEGATEAFF. In DNA, the CDR3 is TGTGCCAGCAGTTACTCGGGGGAAGGAGCAACTGAAGCTTTCTTT.

The gene calls are TRBV19 and TRBJ1-5; 8 bases map to TRBD1. CDR1 and CDR2 from the germline V gene are LNHDA and SQIVND (reference sequence). This CDR3 contains 15 residues. V shed 5 bases and J 2 bases; nucleotides not matched to a gene: 5. CDR3 in DNA: TGTGCCAGTAGTCGCAGGGGGCAGGGCAATCAGCCCCAGCATTTT. It is translated as CASSRRGQGNQPQHF.

V is TRBV10-3 and J is TRBJ2-2; 9 bases are a match to TRBD2. Germline V lookup: CDR1 ENHRY, CDR2 SYGVKD. The CDR3 is made up of 18 amino acids. The J segment lost 4 bases and the V segment lost 0 bases, leaving 9 bases of the junction unmatched. The CDR3 loop reads CAISESIKAGGFTGELFF. The CDR3 DNA reads TGTGCCATCAGTGAGTCGATAAAAGCGGGAGGCTTCACCGGGGAGCTGTTTTTT.

The chain couples TRBV5-1 to TRBJ2-7; 10 bases are a match to TRBD2. Germline-derived CDR1 and CDR2 are SGHRS and YFSETQ. V shed 7 bases, J shed 4 bases, and the junction held 11 bases outside the gene matches. The CDR3 runs to 15 residues. Written as DNA, the CDR3 is TGCGCCAGCGGGGGGTCCGGGACTAGCGTTTACGAGCAGTACTTC. Its protein is CASGGSGTSVYEQYF. The full variable domain, in which reference TRBV5-1 and TRBJ2-7 provide the parts outside the CDR3, is KAGVTQTPRYLIKTRGQQVTLSCSPISGHRSVSWYQQTPGQGLQFLFEYFSETQRNKGNFPGRFSGRQFSNSRSEMNVSTLELGDSALYLCASGGSGTSVYEQYFGPGTRLTVT.

The J gene is TRBJ2-3, the V gene TRBV10-3, with a possible D match to TRBD2 (5 bases). Looked up from germline, CDR1 is ENHRY and CDR2 is SYGVKD. This CDR3 spans 17 amino acids. Trimming shortened V by 7 bases and J by 6 bases, and 26 bases separated the two germline ends. The chain's CDR3 is CAITARGSTASWDTQYF. In DNA form, the CDR3 reads TGTGCCATCACCGCCCGAGGAAGCACTGCTAGCTGGGATACGCAGTATTTT.

The CDR3 region has the DNA TGCGCCAGCAGGGGGAACACCGGGGAGCTGTTTTTT. This translates into CASRGNTGELFF. The rearrangement uses TRBV5-1 and TRBJ2-2; D not resolved. The CDR3 covers 12 residues. The V end was cut by 5 bases, the J end by 1 base, with 3 bases between. CDR1 and CDR2 from the germline V gene are SGHRS and YFSETQ.

This chain connects TRBV9 to TRBJ2-2; TRBD2 aligns across 8 bases. This CDR3 has 15 amino acids. Per germline, CDR1 SGDLS and CDR2 YYNGEE. V gave up 4 bases and J gave up 1 base; unmatched junction bases: 3. The CDR3 region has the DNA TGTGCCAGCAGCCTGAGCGGGAGGAACACCGGGGAGCTGTTTTTT. This translates into CASSLSGRNTGELFF. The variable domain in full, completed from reference TRBV9 and TRBJ2-2, reads DSGVTQTPKHLITATGQRVTLRCSPRSGDLSVYWYQQSLDQGLQFLIQYYNGEERAKGNILERFSAQQFPDLHSELNLSSLELGDSALYFCASSLSGRNTGELFFGEGSRLTVL.

This chain joins TRBV6-5 and TRBJ1-1, with D possibly being TRBD1 (5 bases). CDR3 length equals 14 residues. CDR1 and CDR2 (germline): MNHEY, SVGAGI. V lost 6 bases to trimming and J lost 11 bases, with 22 bases between them. CDR3 DNA sequence: TGTGCCAGCAGCTTAAGTCAGGGACGCCTGAGGGCTTTCTTT. Its protein is CASSLSQGRLRAFF.

The chain couples TRBV7-2 to TRBJ2-7, with D perhaps matching TRBD2 (6 bases). CDR3 length equals 14 residues. In germline, CDR1 is SGHTA, CDR2 FQGNSA. V was trimmed by 3 bases and J by 2 bases, leaving 11 bases between them. This chain's CDR3 is CASSLSGGTYEQYF. The DNA for the CDR3 is TGTGCCAGCAGCTTGAGCGGAGGGACCTACGAGCAGTACTTC.

The gene calls are TRBV9 and TRBJ2-7; 11 bases are shared with TRBD2. Germline V gene lookup returns CDR1 SGDLS and CDR2 YYNGEE. This CDR3 has 16 residues. The J segment lost 3 bases and the V segment lost 0 bases, leaving 5 bases of the junction unmatched. In nucleotides, the CDR3 is TGTGCCAGCAGCGTAGGACCAACTAGCGGGAGCTACGAGCAGTACTTC. Amino acids: CASSVGPTSGSYEQYF.

V is TRBV7-2 and J is TRBJ2-7, with 13 bases fitting TRBD2. Germline trimming cut 3 bases from V and 4 bases from J; bases unmatched to any gene: 15. CDR1 and CDR2 (germline): SGHTA, FQGNSA. This CDR3 spans 19 amino acids. The CDR3 loop is CASSFSIRGLAGEGYEQYF. In DNA, the CDR3 is TGTGCCAGCAGCTTCTCTATACGTGGACTAGCGGGAGAGGGGTACGAGCAGTACTTC.

V gene TRBV27 combines with J gene TRBJ2-5; D is unresolved. The germline gives CDR1 MNHEY, CDR2 SMNVEV (reference sequence). The CDR3 length is 14 residues. The ends were cut back, 5 bases at V and 5 bases at J, with 15 bases in the middle. The CDR3 here is CASSGLDLWETQYF. The CDR3 nucleotides are TGTGCCAGCAGTGGCCTGGACCTGTGGGAGACCCAGTACTTC.

The genes are TRBV6-1 and TRBJ1-2; possible D gene TRBD1, 5 bases. V lost 1 base and J lost 4, with 16 bases in between. Germline V gene lookup returns CDR1 MNHNS and CDR2 SASEGT. The CDR3 sequence is 16 residues long. The CDR3 here is CASSEVGTDSLYGYTF. The CDR3 bases are TGTGCCAGCAGTGAAGTGGGGACTGACAGCCTCTATGGCTACACCTTC.

The chain is built from TRBV4-2 and TRBJ2-5; 7 bases map to TRBD1. The V and J ends lost 0 bases and 3 bases, in that order; junction bases with no gene match: 4. Germline V gives CDR1 LGHNA, CDR2 YNFKEQ. The CDR3 runs 15 residues. The CDR3 is CASSQDRDSKETQYF. CDR3 nucleotide sequence: TGTGCCAGCAGCCAAGATCGGGACAGCAAAGAGACCCAGTACTTC.

V is TRBV2 and J is TRBJ2-3; TRBD1 might be the D (6 bases). CDR1 SNHLY and CDR2 FYNNEI come from the germline V gene. This CDR3 comprises 17 residues. Trimming pared 2 bases from V and 0 bases from J, leaving 15 bases between. The CDR3 DNA reads TGTGCCAGCAGTGAATCGAGAGACAGGATGAGCACAGATACGCAGTATTTT. Protein sequence: CASSESRDRMSTDTQYF.

The V call is TRBV11-1, the J call TRBJ2-7, with 12 bases fitting TRBD2. Germline-derived CDR1 and CDR2 are SGHAT and FQDESV (reference sequence). The CDR3 sequence is 17 residues long. V dropped 3 bases and J dropped 4; count of bases not matched to a gene: 10. CDR3 sequence reads: CASSFGASGRACYEQYF. DNA of the CDR3: TGTGCCAGCAGCTTTGGTGCTAGCGGGAGGGCCTGTTACGAGCAGTACTTC.

V and J are TRBV19 and TRBJ1-3; no firm D call. This CDR3 has 17 amino acids. Trimming shortened V by 5 bases and J by 0 bases, and 17 bases separated the two germline ends. CDR1 is LNHDA and CDR2 is SQIVND in the germline V gene (reference sequence). Here the CDR3 DNA reads TGTGCCAGTAGTTCGCTTAAGAGGTTGTTCTCTGGAAACACCATATATTTT. It is translated as CASSSLKRLFSGNTIYF.

J is TRBJ2-2 and V is TRBV9; D remains unclear. CDR3 length: 13 residues. V was cut by 4 bases and J by 5 bases, with 9 bases left in between. In germline, CDR1 is SGDLS, CDR2 YYNGEE. CDR3 region: CASSSRITGELFF. The CDR3 nucleotides are TGTGCCAGCAGCTCCCGTATAACCGGGGAGCTGTTTTTT.

V is TRBV4-3 and J is TRBJ2-7, with D hard to call. V lost 1 base, J lost 2 bases, and 9 bases lay in between. Germline CDR1 and CDR2: LGHNA and YSLEER. The length of the CDR3 is 14 residues. CDR3 sequence reads: CASSQGSGAYEQYF. CDR3 nucleotide sequence: TGCGCCAGCAGCCAAGGTTCAGGAGCCTACGAGCAGTACTTC.

The V call is TRBV7-9, the J call TRBJ2-1; no clear D gene. Trimming shortened V by 5 bases and J by 10 bases, and 21 bases separated the two germline ends. Germline V lookup: CDR1 SEHNR, CDR2 FQNEAQ (reference sequence). This CDR3 spans 15 amino acids. CDR3 loop: CASSPGSGRSWEQFF. The CDR3, as DNA: TGTGCCAGCAGCCCTGGGTCGGGTAGGTCATGGGAGCAGTTCTTC.

This clone has just one count. The CDR3, as DNA: TGTGCCAGCAGCCCTCGACTCGGGAACACTGAAGCTTTCTTT. It specifies CASSPRLGNTEAFF. This sequence joins TRBV7-8 and TRBJ1-1; D not certain. V lost 5 bases to trimming and J lost 1 base, with 11 bases between them. CDR1 is SGHVS, CDR2 FQNEAQ, per germline. CDR3 length: 14 residues.

The J gene is TRBJ2-3, the V gene TRBV19, with TRBD1 identical over 10 bases. Germline trimming cut 5 bases from V and 6 bases from J; bases unmatched to any gene: 14. The germline gives CDR1 LNHDA, CDR2 SQIVND (reference sequence). The CDR3 consists of 17 residues. Here the CDR3 DNA reads TGTGCCAGTAGTCGCTACCTCCGGGACAGGGGAGAGGATACGCAGTATTTT. Translating gives CASSRYLRDRGEDTQYF.

CDR3 sequence (DNA): TGTGCCAGCAGTTACCCTGGCGATACCAGCAATCAGCCCCAGCATTTT. It specifies CASSYPGDTSNQPQHF. V is TRBV6-6 and J is TRBJ1-5; D remains unclear. V was shortened by 2 bases and J by 1 base, with 12 bases between the two germline ends. Germline-derived CDR1 and CDR2 are MNHNY and SVGAGI (reference sequence). The CDR3 is 16 amino acids.

This clone was picked up one time. This chain joins TRBV7-3 and TRBJ2-5; 11 bases are shared with TRBD1. Germline assignment: CDR1 SGHTA and CDR2 FQGTGA. This CDR3 comprises 14 residues. Unmatched junction bases numbered 4, after V lost 5 bases and J lost 5 bases. CDR3: CASSRGDRGETQYF. As DNA, the CDR3 is TGTGCCAGCAGCCGCGGGGACAGGGGGGAGACCCAGTACTTC.

The V call is TRBV5-1, the J call TRBJ2-2; no clear D. The CDR3 extends over 15 amino acids. V lost 2 bases and J lost 1, with 9 bases in between. In germline, CDR1 is SGHRS, CDR2 YFSETQ. CDR3 nucleotides: TGCGCCAGCAGCTTTAGGAACGGGAACACCGGGGAGCTGTTTTTT. This gives the protein CASSFRNGNTGELFF. Looking up the rest from reference TRBV5-1 and TRBJ2-2 gives the full variable domain: KAGVTQTPRYLIKTRGQQVTLSCSPISGHRSVSWYQQTPGQGLQFLFEYFSETQRNKGNFPGRFSGRQFSNSRSEMNVSTLELGDSALYLCASSFRNGNTGELFFGEGSRLTVL.